Below, 29 T cell receptor beta chains from the same sample are listed, as sequenced in a study of beta chain features in type 1 diabetes. The authors reverse transcribed all of the isolated RNA, so sequencing captured expressed TCRB transcripts. Sequenced by immunoSEQ multiplex PCR; TCRdb stores in-frame clones only, minus some. In the table there are a few hundred thousand clones, around 12% of which are singletons. Sequencing was done on a sample of naive CD4+ T cells from blood. The receptor set was obtained from a man aged 18 to 29 in good health.

This clone appeared a few times. The rearrangement uses TRBV9 and TRBJ2-4; possibly TRBD1 for D (8 bases). V lost 4 bases and J lost 8, with 13 bases in between. This CDR3 contains 13 residues. CDR1 and CDR2 (germline): SGDLS, YYNGEE. CDR3 nucleotide sequence: TGTGCCAGCAGCCCACAGGGGGGGGACATTCAGTACTTC. It is translated as CASSPQGGDIQYF.

The V gene is TRBV30, the J gene TRBJ2-1; 8 nucleotides agree with TRBD2. Germline V gene lookup returns CDR1 GTSNPN and CDR2 SVGIG (reference sequence). The ends lost 0 bases at V and 5 bases at J; junction bases unmatched: 6. This CDR3 is built from 15 residues. This chain's CDR3 is CAWSVLSGTNNEQFF. Written as DNA, the CDR3 is TGTGCCTGGAGTGTACTTAGCGGGACGAACAATGAGCAGTTCTTC.

This chain uses TRBV19 with TRBJ1-5; the D gene is possibly TRBD1 (5 bases). The CDR3 consists of 15 residues. V was clipped by 1 base and J by 1 base, with 8 bases between them. Germline CDR1 reads LNHDA; CDR2 reads SQIVND (reference sequence). CDR3 amino acids: CASSIVGASNQPQHF. CDR3 bases: TGTGCCAGTAGTATAGTAGGGGCCAGCAATCAGCCCCAGCATTTT.

V gene TRBV18 combines with J gene TRBJ1-1, with D maybe TRBD1 (6 bases). The V gene's germline CDR1 is KGHSH and CDR2 LQKENI. This CDR3 contains 21 residues. V was pared by 3 bases and J by 1 base, with 30 bases between. CDR3 DNA: TGTGCCAGCTCACCGGTCAGGGGAACTGGGAACACTGCTGTTGGGAACACTGAAGCTTTCTTT. As protein: CASSPVRGTGNTAVGNTEAFF. Full variable domain (outside the CDR3, taken from reference TRBV18 and TRBJ1-1): NAGVMQNPRHLVRRRGQEARLRCSPMKGHSHVYWYRQLPEEGLKFMVYLQKENIIDESGMPKERFSAEFPKEGPSILRIQQVVRGDSAAYFCASSPVRGTGNTAVGNTEAFFGQGTRLTVV.

The rearrangement joins TRBV28 to TRBJ2-7; 11 bases are a match to TRBD1. Germline V gives CDR1 MDHEN, CDR2 SYDVKM. Trimming cost V 5 bases and J 4 bases; bases outside gene matches: 4. The CDR3 length is 14 residues. CDR3 coding DNA: TGTGCCAGCAGTACGGGACAGGGGGTTTACGAGCAGTACTTC. Its protein is CASSTGQGVYEQYF.

The table lists this clone with a few counts. V is TRBV29-1 and J is TRBJ1-2; possible D gene TRBD1, 6 bases. The CDR3 sequence is 12 residues long. V shed 8 bases and J shed 2 bases, with 12 bases lying between them. The germline V gene encodes CDR1 SQVTM and CDR2 ANQGSEA. CDR3 DNA sequence: TGCAGCATACGCGACAGGAACTATGGCTACACCTTC. Protein: CSIRDRNYGYTF. Full variable domain (outside the CDR3, taken from reference TRBV29-1 and TRBJ1-2): SAVISQKPSRDICQRGTSLTIQCQVDSQVTMMFWYRQQPGQSLTLIATANQGSEATYESGFVIDKFPISRPNLTFSTLTVSNMSPEDSSIYLCSIRDRNYGYTFGSGTRLTVV.

Comment on this clone: This same CDR3 is encoded by further DNA sequences in the sample. V and J are TRBV5-1 and TRBJ2-7; D is perhaps TRBD1 (6 bases). Germline CDR1 SGHRS, CDR2 YFSETQ. V lost 1 base, J lost 1 base, and 6 bases lay in between. The CDR3 has 13 residues. Here the CDR3 reads CASSLQGSYEQYF. CDR3 nucleotides: TGCGCCAGCAGCTTGCAGGGGTCCTACGAGCAGTACTTC.

This clone was seen only a few times. The rearrangement uses TRBV30 and TRBJ2-3; D gene ambiguous. The CDR3 loop spans 14 amino acids. Germline values: CDR1 GTSNPN, CDR2 SVGIG (reference sequence). V was cut by 1 base and J by 0 bases, with 8 bases left in between. Here the CDR3 DNA reads TGTGCCTGGAGTGACAGCCCTAGCACAGATACGCAGTATTTT. It specifies CAWSDSPSTDTQYF.

The chain links TRBV30 to TRBJ2-7; 8 nucleotides align to TRBD1. Germline V CDR1 and CDR2: GTSNPN, SVGIG (reference sequence). This CDR3 has 16 amino acids. Unmatched junction bases numbered 10, after V lost 3 bases and J lost 0 bases. As DNA, the CDR3 is TGTGCCTGGAGCGCGACCGGGACAGGCCTCTCCTACGAGCAGTACTTC. This translates into CAWSATGTGLSYEQYF.

This clone has just a few counts. This chain uses TRBV6-5 with TRBJ1-1; perhaps TRBD1 as D (6 bases). CDR3 length equals 14 residues. The V and J ends lost 6 bases and 1 base respectively, with 12 bases between them. Germline V gene data show CDR1 as MNHEY and CDR2 as SVGAGI. The CDR3, as DNA: TGTGCCAGCAGGTCCGGGACACCGAACACTGAAGCTTTCTTT. Translated: CASRSGTPNTEAFF.

The chain joins TRBV4-1 to TRBJ2-7; 7 bases map to TRBD1. J gave up 2 bases and V 5 bases, and 9 bases lay outside the gene matches. CDR1 and CDR2 (germline): MGHRA, YSYEKL. The CDR3 runs 15 residues. In DNA form, the CDR3 reads TGCGCCAGCAGCTCCTACAGGGGAACGGCCTACGAGCAGTACTTC. Encoded protein: CASSSYRGTAYEQYF.

This clone was counted only a few times. The gene calls are TRBV15 and TRBJ2-2; D is possibly TRBD1 (6 bases). The germline gives CDR1 LNHNV, CDR2 YYDKDF (reference sequence). V was clipped by 7 bases and J by 3 bases, with 12 bases between them. The CDR3 covers 14 residues. The CDR3 spells CATTAGVHTGELFF. The CDR3 region has the DNA TGTGCCACCACCGCAGGGGTACACACCGGGGAGCTGTTTTTT. The whole variable domain, remainder taken from reference TRBV15 and TRBJ2-2, is DAMVIQNPRYQVTQFGKPVTLSCSQTLNHNVMYWYQQKSSQAPKLLFHYYDKDFNNEADTPDNFQSRRPNTSFCFLDIRSPGLGDTAMYLCATTAGVHTGELFFGEGSRLTVL.

The V call is TRBV28, the J call TRBJ2-6; no clear D. V was shortened by 3 bases and J by 0 bases, with 6 bases between the two germline ends. The length of the CDR3 is 15 residues. In germline, CDR1 is MDHEN, CDR2 SYDVKM. Written as DNA, the CDR3 is TGTGCCAGCAGTTTGGGCAGCTCTGGGGCCAACGTCCTGACTTTC. Its translation: CASSLGSSGANVLTF.

The V gene is TRBV27, the J gene TRBJ1-1; D ambiguous. Trimming removed 6 bases at V and 2 bases at J, with 7 bases between. This CDR3 spans 12 amino acids. Germline V gives CDR1 MNHEY, CDR2 SMNVEV (reference sequence). CDR3 amino acids: CASSRVNTEAFF. CDR3 DNA: TGTGCCAGCAGCCGCGTCAACACTGAAGCTTTCTTT.

The chain carries TRBV25-1 and TRBJ2-3; possible D gene TRBD1, 5 bases. V was clipped by 7 bases and J by 0 bases, with 11 bases between them. The CDR3 loop spans 14 amino acids. Germline CDR1 and CDR2: MGHDK and SYGVNS. The CDR3 here is CASMNRRSTDTQYF. CDR3 coding DNA: TGTGCCAGCATGAACAGGCGTAGCACAGATACGCAGTATTTT.

The genes are TRBV20-1 and TRBJ1-1; no clear D. CDR1 is DFQATT, CDR2 SNEGSKA, per germline (reference sequence). This CDR3 region has 10 residues. CDR3 residues: CSRQNTEAFF. CDR3 sequence (DNA): TGCAGCCGACAGAACACTGAAGCTTTCTTT.

The gene calls are TRBV6-5 and TRBJ2-3; D unclear. V lost 0 bases and J 4 bases, leaving 14 bases between the germline ends. This CDR3 has 16 amino acids. The V gene's germline CDR1 is MNHEY and CDR2 SVGAGI. CDR3 loop: CASSYSAGLEADTQYF. CDR3 DNA: TGTGCCAGCAGTTACTCCGCCGGCCTCGAGGCAGATACGCAGTATTTT.

The gene calls are TRBV9 and TRBJ1-4; 9 bases fit TRBD1. The CDR3 is 15 residues long. Trimming cost V 4 bases and J 3 bases; bases outside gene matches: 4. The germline gives CDR1 SGDLS, CDR2 YYNGEE. This CDR3 reads CASSLRQGANEKLFF. The CDR3 region has the DNA TGTGCCAGCAGCCTCCGACAGGGGGCTAATGAAAAACTGTTTTTT.

The table lists this clone with a few counts. The chain is built from TRBV18 and TRBJ2-1, with 8 bases aligning to TRBD1. The trim removed 0 bases at V and 5 bases at J, leaving 3 bases unmatched. The CDR3 spans 15 residues. In germline, CDR1 is KGHSH, CDR2 LQKENI. The CDR3 DNA follows: TGTGCCAGCTCACCACCGGCAGGGGGCCACAATGAGCAGTTCTTC. It encodes CASSPPAGGHNEQFF.

This sequence joins TRBV28 and TRBJ2-1; TRBD1 agrees at 10 bases. CDR1 is MDHEN, CDR2 SYDVKM, per germline. The CDR3 sequence is 14 residues long. The V segment lost 3 bases and the J segment 9 bases; nucleotides outside the gene matches: 5. CDR3 in amino acids: CASSFPTGGGEQFF. CDR3 nucleotides: TGTGCCAGCAGTTTCCCGACAGGGGGCGGTGAGCAGTTCTTC.

This clone was counted between two and nine times. The V call is TRBV10-3, the J call TRBJ1-5, with D perhaps TRBD1 (5 bases). Germline CDR1 and CDR2: ENHRY and SYGVKD. V was cut by 8 bases and J by 5 bases, with 16 bases left in between. The CDR3 has 14 amino acids. The CDR3 spells CAIAKEFRDQPQHF. CDR3 DNA sequence: TGTGCCATCGCGAAGGAGTTCAGGGATCAGCCCCAGCATTTT.

This chain joins TRBV5-5 and TRBJ1-2; D is perhaps TRBD1 (6 bases). V dropped 5 bases and J dropped 1 base, with 18 bases sitting between them. Looked up from germline, CDR1 is SGHKS and CDR2 is YYEKEE (reference sequence). CDR3 size: 16 residues. The CDR3 sequence is CASRSPGQKYNYGYTF. The CDR3 region has the DNA TGTGCCAGCAGGAGCCCCGGACAGAAATATAACTATGGCTACACCTTC.

The sample holds a few counts of this clone. This chain connects TRBV15 to TRBJ2-1; 9 nucleotides agree with TRBD2. Germline V gene sequence: CDR1 LNHNV, CDR2 YYDKDF (reference sequence). CDR3 length: 17 residues. Germline trimming cut 5 bases from V and 6 bases from J; bases unmatched to any gene: 14. The CDR3 spells CATSSLRGSGSLNEQFF. In DNA, the CDR3 is TGTGCCACCAGCTCCCTCCGGGGTAGCGGGAGCCTCAATGAGCAGTTCTTC.

This chain links TRBV7-8 with TRBJ2-5; 11 positions match TRBD2. The V gene's germline CDR1 is SGHVS and CDR2 FQNEAQ. The CDR3 totals 15 residues. V gave up 4 bases and J gave up 5 bases; unmatched junction bases: 6. CDR3 loop: CASSSLAGDGETQYF. DNA for the CDR3: TGTGCCAGCAGCTCACTAGCGGGAGACGGGGAGACCCAGTACTTC.

This clone was counted a few times. This chain joins TRBV7-3 and TRBJ1-2; 7 nucleotides line up with TRBD1. The CDR3 length is 16 residues. The V gene end was trimmed by 5 bases and the J gene end by 2 bases; junction bases not matched to a gene: 11. CDR1 and CDR2 (germline): SGHTA, FQGTGA. CDR3 sequence reads: CASSMYPGGLNYGYTF. CDR3 coding DNA: TGTGCCAGCAGCATGTACCCAGGGGGACTGAACTATGGCTACACCTTC. The full variable domain, with the rest looked up from reference TRBV7-3 and TRBJ1-2, is GAGVSQTPSNKVTEKGKYVELRCDPISGHTALYWYRQSLGQGPEFLIYFQGTGAADDSGLPNDRFFAVRPEGSVSTLKIQRTERGDSAVYLCASSMYPGGLNYGYTFGSGTRLTVV.

The rearrangement joins TRBV5-4 to TRBJ2-7, with TRBD2 matching over 11 bases. The germline CDR1 and CDR2 sequences are SGHNT and YYREEE (reference sequence). The V and J ends lost 4 bases and 3 bases, in that order; junction bases with no gene match: 6. The length of the CDR3 is 15 residues. CDR3 in DNA: TGTGCCAGCAGCCGTCCTAGCGGGGGGCACTACGAGCAGTACTTC. This codes for CASSRPSGGHYEQYF.

This clone was detected a few times. The chain combines TRBV7-2 with TRBJ2-5, with 8 nucleotides matching TRBD1. J gave up 4 bases and V 3 bases, and 4 bases lay outside the gene matches. Germline CDR1 and CDR2: SGHTA and FQGNSA. CDR3 length equals 14 residues. As DNA, the CDR3 is TGTGCCAGCAGCTTGTCCGGGACAGGAGAGACCCAGTACTTC. Translated: CASSLSGTGETQYF.

The chain couples TRBV6-6 to TRBJ2-1, with 9 bases that match TRBD1. CDR3 length equals 13 residues. V lost 2 bases to trimming and J lost 13 bases; unmatched junction nucleotides: 6. Germline V gene lookup returns CDR1 MNHNY and CDR2 SVGAGI (reference sequence). DNA for the CDR3: TGTGCCAGCAGTTACATCTTGGACAGGGGACAGTTCTTC. Amino acid sequence: CASSYILDRGQFF.

The J gene is TRBJ1-5, the V gene TRBV28, with 8 bases identical to TRBD1. This CDR3 has 15 amino acids. With 7 bases clipped from V and 0 bases from J, the junction kept 5 bases outside the gene matches. Germline-derived CDR1 and CDR2 are MDHEN and SYDVKM. The CDR3 DNA follows: TGTGCCAGCACCAGACAGGGGAATAGCAATCAGCCCCAGCATTTT. It encodes CASTRQGNSNQPQHF.